The 27 T cell receptor beta chains in this list originate from one sample, sequenced in a study of cytomegalovirus exposure and HLA in healthy donors. A multiplex PCR was run with 60 Vbeta primers and 13 Jbeta primers. TCRdb keeps only in-frame clones here, not all; method: immunoSEQ multiplex PCR. The sample yields approximately 150,000 clones, about four fifths seen once. The sequenced sample was PBMCs. These receptors were obtained from a human donor in good health.

This chain links TRBV5-1 with TRBJ2-3; TRBD1 is a possible D gene (5 bases). This CDR3 comprises 14 residues. Trimming left V 0 bases short and J 5 bases short, with 10 bases between. Looked up from germline, CDR1 is SGHRS and CDR2 is YFSETQ. The CDR3 sequence: CASSLAQGRDTQYF. The DNA for the CDR3 is TGCGCCAGCAGCTTGGCCCAGGGAAGAGATACGCAGTATTTT.

This chain joins TRBV5-4 and TRBJ2-6; no firm D call. The CDR3 covers 15 residues. CDR1 and CDR2 (germline): SGHNT, YYREEE (reference sequence). The V and J ends lost 1 base and 5 bases respectively, with 10 bases between them. The CDR3 region is CASSLYISWANVLTF. The CDR3 coding sequence is TGTGCCAGCAGCTTGTACATCTCCTGGGCCAACGTCCTGACTTTC.

V is TRBV28 and J is TRBJ2-5, with 10 bases matching TRBD1. The end of the DNA aligns better with TRBJ2-7, so the J call may be wrong. From germline, CDR1 is MDHEN and CDR2 SYDVKM. There are 18 residues in the CDR3. CDR3 loop: CASSSLSLSGQGSYEQYF. The CDR3 DNA reads TGTGCCAGCAGTTCCCTCTCGCTATCGGGACAGGGGTCCTACGAGCAGTACTTC.

J is TRBJ1-1 and V is TRBV27; D is uncertain. The CDR3 is 14 residues long. Germline CDR1 reads MNHEY; CDR2 reads SMNVEV (reference sequence). V lost 1 base and J 4 bases, leaving 10 bases between the germline ends. The CDR3 loop is CASSLYSEGTEAFF. The CDR3 region has the DNA TGTGCCAGCAGTTTATACAGCGAGGGCACTGAAGCTTTCTTT.

This clone was picked up a small number of times. V and J are TRBV19 and TRBJ1-1; D may be TRBD1 (5 bases). The CDR3 spans 14 residues. Trimming removed 3 bases from V and 4 bases from J, with 12 bases in between. Germline V lookup: CDR1 LNHDA, CDR2 SQIVND (reference sequence). CDR3 DNA: TGTGCCAGTAGTATGGGGGGGACCCTCACTGAAGCTTTCTTT. This gives the protein CASSMGGTLTEAFF.

The count of this clone is one. The CDR3 coding sequence is TGTGCCAGCGCCCCCGGGGACACCTACGAGCAGTACTTC. Translation: CASAPGDTYEQYF. This chain joins TRBV7-6 and TRBJ2-7; D is perhaps TRBD1 (6 bases). Trimming took 8 bases from V and 2 from J, leaving 13 bases between them. The CDR3 length is 13 residues. The germline gives CDR1 SGHVS, CDR2 FNYEAQ.

This clone came up a few times. The chain links TRBV6-4 to TRBJ2-7; a weak D match, TRBD2 (6 bases). V dropped 3 bases and J dropped 7 bases, with 19 bases sitting between them. The CDR3 is 15 amino acids. Germline assignment: CDR1 MRHNA and CDR2 SNTAGT. In DNA, the CDR3 is TGTGCCAGCAGTGAGTCCCCCGCCGGAGGAGGGGAGCAGTACTTC. It encodes CASSESPAGGGEQYF.

To note about this clone: At one boundary the junction diverges from the germline segment, which might be a read error. V is TRBV4-3 and J is TRBJ1-2; TRBD1 matches 8 bases. The germline CDR1 and CDR2 sequences are LGHNA and YSLEER. The CDR3 is 15 amino acids. DNA of the CDR3: TGCGCCAGCAGCCTCGACAGGGGCGTCTCGAATGGCTACCCCTTC. Protein: CASSLDRGVSNGYPF.

This chain links TRBV27 with TRBJ2-7, with 8 bases fitting TRBD2. The CDR3 contains 16 residues. With 7 bases clipped from V and 0 bases from J, the junction kept 11 bases outside the gene matches. The V gene's germline CDR1 is MNHEY and CDR2 SMNVEV (reference sequence). The CDR3 region has the DNA TGTGCCAGCACCCGCACGGGAGGGGAGAGCTCCTACGAGCAGTACTTC. Amino acids: CASTRTGGESSYEQYF.

In its sample, this clone was seen once. The junction shows a germline mismatch at one end, possibly a read error. J is TRBJ1-3 and V is TRBV6-1; D may be TRBD1 (5 bases). This CDR3 is 14 amino acids long. CDR1 is MNHNS and CDR2 is SASEGT in the germline V gene. DNA for the CDR3: TGTGCCACCAGTAGGGGAGGGACTGGAAACACCATATATTTT. Amino acids: CATSRGGTGNTIYF.

The gene calls are TRBV12-5 and TRBJ2-7, with a tentative D call TRBD2 (7 bases). V was shortened by 0 bases and J by 4 bases, with 16 bases between the two germline ends. The length of the CDR3 is 16 residues. CDR1 is LGHNT, CDR2 FRNRAP, per germline. The CDR3 DNA is TGTGCTAGTGGTTTGGTAGGGGGAAGCGGGGCTTACGAGCAGTACTTC. It yields the protein CASGLVGGSGAYEQYF.

Turning to this clone: At one of its ends the junction is not consistent with the germline gene, which may arise from a read error. The V gene is TRBV2, the J gene TRBJ1-2, with 9 bases that match TRBD1. The CDR3 consists of 15 residues. Germline V gives CDR1 SNHLY, CDR2 FYNNEI. CDR3 amino acids: CASSIGQGINYGYPF. The CDR3 region has the DNA TGTGCCAGCAGTATTGGACAGGGGATTAACTATGGCTACCCCTTC.

The gene calls are TRBV2 and TRBJ1-5, with 7 bases matching TRBD1. The V gene's germline CDR1 is SNHLY and CDR2 FYNNEI. V lost 7 bases to trimming and J lost 3 bases; unmatched junction nucleotides: 9. The CDR3 loop spans 15 amino acids. CDR3 in DNA: TGTGCCAGCACCGGGACAGCAAGCAACAATCAGCCCCAGCATTTT. Translation gives CASTGTASNNQPQHF.

The chain combines TRBV5-4 with TRBJ2-5; 15 positions match TRBD2. The CDR3 length is 16 residues. The V gene end was trimmed by 3 bases and the J gene end by 4 bases; junction bases not matched to a gene: 4. Germline V gives CDR1 SGHNT, CDR2 YYREEE (reference sequence). CDR3 loop: CASSSRTSGGGETQYF. DNA of the CDR3: TGTGCCAGCAGCTCGCGGACTAGCGGGGGGGGAGAGACCCAGTACTTC.

The sample holds one count of this clone. The chain uses TRBV5-1 and TRBJ2-3; D is perhaps TRBD1 (6 bases). V lost 2 bases, J lost 1 base, and 11 bases lay in between. The CDR3 has 15 residues. The germline CDR1 and CDR2 sequences are SGHRS and YFSETQ. As DNA, the CDR3 is TGCGCCAGCAGCTTTACAGGGATAGGCACAGATACGCAGTATTTT. Amino acid sequence: CASSFTGIGTDTQYF.

V and J are TRBV7-9 and TRBJ2-5, with D possibly being TRBD1 (6 bases). The CDR3 sequence is 14 residues long. CDR1 SEHNR and CDR2 FQNEAQ come from the germline V gene (reference sequence). The germline V and J ends were trimmed by 6 bases and 1 base, with 12 bases remaining between them. The CDR3 region is CASSLGRGQETQYF. DNA of the CDR3: TGTGCCAGCAGTCTCGGCAGGGGCCAAGAGACCCAGTACTTC.

The genes are TRBV19 and TRBJ2-3; D call uncertain. Germline V gives CDR1 LNHDA, CDR2 SQIVND (reference sequence). V was clipped by 4 bases and J by 2 bases, with 13 bases between them. The CDR3 is 15 amino acids. CDR3 protein: CASSSLGEYTDTQYF. The CDR3, as DNA: TGTGCCAGTAGTAGTCTCGGAGAATACACAGATACGCAGTATTTT.

This clone was picked up a small number of times. The genes are TRBV5-6 and TRBJ2-7; the match to TRBD1 covers 7 bases. The junction had 0 bases not matched to a gene; V was cut back by 0 bases and J by 0 bases. The CDR3 loop spans 14 amino acids. The germline V gene encodes CDR1 SGHDT and CDR2 YYEEEE. The CDR3 sequence is CASSLGQGSYEQYF. The CDR3 DNA reads TGTGCCAGCAGCTTGGGACAGGGCTCCTACGAGCAGTACTTC.

This rearrangement joins TRBV19 to TRBJ2-2; 10 bases map to TRBD2. Trimming at V came to 5 bases and at J to 6 bases, leaving 6 bases not matched to a gene. Germline CDR1 is LNHDA and CDR2 is SQIVND (reference sequence). The CDR3 has 15 residues. The CDR3 DNA follows: TGTGCCAGTAGTCCCCAGCGGGGGGGCGCCGGGGAGCTGTTTTTT. This encodes CASSPQRGGAGELFF.

The chain combines TRBV5-4 with TRBJ1-1; D remains unclear. Germline V CDR1 and CDR2: SGHNT, YYREEE (reference sequence). Trimming took 0 bases from V and 0 from J, leaving 9 bases between them. The CDR3 length is 15 residues. CDR3 nucleotides: TGTGCCAGCAGCTTGGAGCGACGGGTGAACACTGAAGCTTTCTTT. It specifies CASSLERRVNTEAFF. The whole variable domain, remainder taken from reference TRBV5-4 and TRBJ1-1, is ETGVTQSPTHLIKTRGQQVTLRCSSQSGHNTVSWYQQALGQGPQFIFQYYREEENGRGNFPPRFSGLQFPNYSSELNVNALELDDSALYLCASSLERRVNTEAFFGQGTRLTVV.

In its sample, this clone was seen once. The chain employs TRBV4-2 and TRBJ1-5; TRBD1 aligns across 8 bases. The CDR3 contains 15 residues. V lost 4 bases, J lost 7 bases, and 9 bases stayed unmatched. Per the germline V gene, CDR1 is LGHNA and CDR2 is YNFKEQ. The CDR3 is CASSLGRGLGQPQHF. The DNA for the CDR3 is TGTGCCAGCAGCCTCGGCAGGGGGCTCGGGCAGCCCCAGCATTTT.

The chain combines TRBV27 with TRBJ2-1; 11 bases agree with TRBD2. This CDR3 comprises 14 residues. In germline, CDR1 is MNHEY, CDR2 SMNVEV (reference sequence). V trimming: 4 bases; J trimming: 6 bases; junction bases outside the gene matches: 2. CDR3 DNA: TGTGCCAGCAGTTGGACTAGCGGGTCCAATGAGCAGTTCTTC. Translation: CASSWTSGSNEQFF.

The rearrangement uses TRBV10-3 and TRBJ2-7; TRBD1 is a possible D gene (5 bases). The V end was cut by 3 bases, the J end by 0 bases, with 6 bases between. Germline V gene data show CDR1 as ENHRY and CDR2 as SYGVKD. This CDR3 comprises 13 residues. The CDR3 bases are TGTGCCATCAGTGACGACAGCTCCTACGAGCAGTACTTC. The encoded protein is CAISDDSSYEQYF.

The V gene is TRBV5-1, the J gene TRBJ2-3; D ambiguous. CDR3 length: 17 residues. Trimming pared 0 bases from V and 4 bases from J, leaving 18 bases between. Germline assignment: CDR1 SGHRS and CDR2 YFSETQ. The CDR3 sequence is CASSLAMSMYPPDTQYF. CDR3 nucleotides: TGCGCCAGCAGCTTGGCGATGTCTATGTACCCCCCAGATACGCAGTATTTT.

The chain combines TRBV29-1 with TRBJ1-3; unclear D gene. There are 13 residues in the CDR3. V shed 7 bases and J shed 0 bases, with 10 bases lying between them. Germline V gene lookup returns CDR1 SQVTM and CDR2 ANQGSEA. In DNA, the CDR3 is TGCAGCGCCCGTGAGTTCTCTGGAAACACCATATATTTT. This gives the protein CSAREFSGNTIYF.

In the case of this clone: Other DNA sequences from this sample encode an identical CDR3 as well. CDR3 nucleotide sequence: TGTGCCAGCAGCTTGGGACAGGGTGGCGGTGGCTACACCTTC. Its translation: CASSLGQGGGGYTF. The V and J genes are TRBV7-9 and TRBJ1-2, with TRBD1 matching over 9 bases. J gave up 7 bases and V 3 bases, and 6 bases lay outside the gene matches. This CDR3 is built from 14 residues. The germline V gene has CDR1 SEHNR and CDR2 FQNEAQ (reference sequence).

V usage is TRBV2 and J usage is TRBJ1-4, with D uncertain. V was clipped by 5 bases and J by 0 bases, with 13 bases between them. This CDR3 comprises 16 residues. Germline V gene lookup returns CDR1 SNHLY and CDR2 FYNNEI. CDR3 residues: CASSTQHSATNEKLFF. CDR3 DNA: TGTGCCAGCAGTACCCAACACAGTGCAACTAATGAAAAACTGTTTTTT.